The 9 T cell receptor beta chains listed next were all sequenced from one sample in a study of response to subunit inactivated influenza vaccine. TCRdb fed the RT-PCR reads into MiXCR, producing one record per CDR3 protein. Found here are some 500,000 distinct CDR3 sequences, over 25% of them singletons; the top ten hold over 1.5%. Material: CD4+ T cells sorted from PBMCs, obtained 5 days after vaccination. The receptor source for this set is a man aged 45-60 years who received an inactivated influenza vaccine.

In its sample, this clonotype was seen a few times. The chain employs TRBV24-1 and TRBJ2-3; no reliable D call. The CDR3 is 12 amino acids. Trimming stripped 4 bases from V and 5 bases from J, with 6 bases between. Per the germline V gene, CDR1 is KGHDR and CDR2 is SFDVKD. Here the CDR3 DNA reads TGTGCCACCAGTGACAAGGGAGATACGCAGTATTTT. It is translated as CATSDKGDTQYF.

The genes are TRBV6-2 or TRBV6-3 and TRBJ1-2, with D uncertain. This CDR3 comprises 15 residues. Germline CDR1 MNHEY, CDR2 SVGEGT. Deletions cut 4 bases from V and 4 bases from J, with 16 bases between. Written as DNA, the CDR3 is TGTGCCAGCAGTTTCCCCCGGAGTTTCCTCTATGGCTACACCTTC. Translating it yields CASSFPRSFLYGYTF.

This sequence joins TRBV24-1 and TRBJ1-3, with 8 bases matching TRBD1. From germline, CDR1 is KGHDR and CDR2 SFDVKD. J gave up 2 bases and V 1 base, and 6 bases lay outside the gene matches. The CDR3 consists of 17 residues. The CDR3 loop is CATSDFARGPTGNTIYF. For the CDR3, the DNA is TGTGCCACCAGTGATTTCGCCAGGGGGCCAACTGGAAACACCATATATTTT.

The table lists this clonotype with a few counts. V and J are TRBV10-3 and TRBJ2-3, with a tentative D call TRBD2 (5 bases). Germline CDR1 reads ENHRY; CDR2 reads SYGVKD. The CDR3 loop spans 14 amino acids. The V and J ends lost 7 bases and 2 bases respectively, with 13 bases between them. The CDR3 region is CAIKRGPDTDTQYF. CDR3 coding DNA: TGTGCCATCAAACGAGGGCCTGACACAGATACGCAGTATTTT.

The gene calls are TRBV11-2 and TRBJ2-3; D is ambiguous. The CDR3 has 12 residues. The germline gives CDR1 SGHAT, CDR2 FQNNGV. Trimming removed 7 bases at V and 3 bases at J, with 8 bases between. The DNA of the CDR3 is TGTGCCAGCACCCCACGTACAGATACGCAGTATTTT. It codes for CASTPRTDTQYF. Combining the CDR3 with reference TRBV11-2 and TRBJ2-3 gives the whole variable domain EAGVAQSPRYKIIEKRQSVAFWCNPISGHATLYWYQQILGQGPKLLIQFQNNGVVDDSQLPKDRFSAERLKGVDSTLKIQPAKLEDSAVYLCASTPRTDTQYFGPGTRLTVL.

The rearrangement uses TRBV10-3 and TRBJ2-7; 9 bases are a match to TRBD1. CDR1 ENHRY and CDR2 SYGVKD come from the germline V gene. Unmatched junction bases numbered 4, after V lost 4 bases and J lost 3 bases. This CDR3 is 14 amino acids long. This CDR3 is CAISGGTGSYEQYF. DNA for the CDR3: TGTGCCATCAGTGGGGGGACAGGGAGCTACGAGCAGTACTTC.

The chain combines TRBV5-1 with TRBJ2-1; D not resolved. The CDR3 contains 15 residues. Germline V gene data show CDR1 as SGHRS and CDR2 as YFSETQ. Trimming removed 4 bases from V and 4 bases from J, with 15 bases in between. CDR3 in amino acids: CASSQISVRYNEQFF. The DNA of the CDR3 is TGCGCCAGCAGCCAGATTTCTGTGAGATACAATGAGCAGTTCTTC. The variable domain in full, completed from reference TRBV5-1 and TRBJ2-1, reads KAGVTQTPRYLIKTRGQQVTLSCSPISGHRSVSWYQQTPGQGLQFLFEYFSETQRNKGNFPGRFSGRQFSNSRSEMNVSTLELGDSALYLCASSQISVRYNEQFFGPGTRLTVL.

At least ten counts were recorded for this clonotype. V usage is TRBV28 and J usage is TRBJ2-1; maybe TRBD1 (6 bases). The V end lost 5 bases, the J end lost 10 bases, and 18 bases lay between the germline ends. The CDR3 covers 14 residues. Germline V gene sequence: CDR1 MDHEN, CDR2 SYDVKM. This chain's CDR3 is CASSPDLTGTEQFF. The CDR3 DNA reads as TGTGCCAGCAGTCCCGACCTAACAGGGACCGAGCAGTTCTTC. The full variable domain, completed using reference TRBV28 and TRBJ2-1, is DVKVTQSSRYLVKRTGEKVFLECVQDMDHENMFWYRQDPGLGLRLIYFSYDVKMKEKGDIPEGYSVSREKKERFSLILESASTNQTSMYLCASSPDLTGTEQFFGPGTRLTVL.

This clonotype was seen a handful of times. This rearrangement joins TRBV2 to TRBJ2-4, with TRBD2 as a possible D gene (6 bases). Germline loops: CDR1 SNHLY, CDR2 FYNNEI. The CDR3 length is 13 residues. V lost 6 bases to trimming and J lost 8 bases, with 14 bases between them. In DNA form, the CDR3 reads TGTGCCAGCAGGGCGGACTACCATGACATTCAGTACTTC. Its translation is CASRADYHDIQYF.